This is a list of T cell receptor beta chains from one sample in a study of T cells in Graves' hyperthyroidism and ophthalmopathy. MiXCR, run by TCRdb on the multiplex PCR reads, gives a single entry per CDR3 protein. Among 75,000 to 100,000 distinct CDR3 sequences listed, roughly 40% were seen once. The sequencing sample was made of peripheral blood or thyroid tissue (not recorded which). Receptor source: a woman aged 25 to 45 with Graves' hyperthyroidism. Each CDR3 is given without its conserved first and last residue. For some rows the clone size is stated as once, few or many, or as a class when expanded; others skip it.

CDR3 protein,V gene,J gene,clone size
ASTPLLAGEADTQY,TRBV5-1,TRBJ2-3,few
SASGAYEQY,TRBV20-1,TRBJ2-7,NA
SVLKPPDRGPSMNTEAF,TRBV29-1,TRBJ1-1,NA
ASSFASGGRFDEQY,TRBV4-1,TRBJ2-7,few
ASSAGLAGGNTGELF,TRBV9,TRBJ2-2,many
ASRRDTGPYEQY,TRBV5-1,TRBJ2-7,many
ASTTTTVYEQY,TRBV2,TRBJ2-7,many
ASSPLTGVNTGETQY,TRBV12-3/TRBV12-4,TRBJ2-5,NA
AIRDWDRPYEQY,TRBV10-3,TRBJ2-7,once
SASSAGGASTDTQY,TRBV20-1,TRBJ2-3,NA
ASGPGQGGDTQY,TRBV12-5,TRBJ2-3,NA
ASSLWGPYEQY,TRBV7-9,TRBJ2-7,many
SAPGTSGREQY,TRBV20-1,TRBJ2-7,NA
ASSSGQGAAGETQY,TRBV5-1,TRBJ2-5,NA
ASSKREGAQY,TRBV2,TRBJ2-5,many
ASSPRGMDGYT,TRBV7-2,TRBJ1-2,NA
ASSLSSWFYYNSPLH,TRBV28,TRBJ1-6,NA
AREGGRDGYT,TRBV7-8,TRBJ1-2,NA
ASSTTGASNQPQH,TRBV7-8,TRBJ1-5,NA
ATSRQPGTTITGELF,TRBV15,TRBJ2-2,NA
ASSPPGDRRTEAF,TRBV18,TRBJ1-1,many
ASSAPHGSYEQY,TRBV2,TRBJ2-7,many
SAPTGGATEAF,TRBV20-1,TRBJ1-1,many
ASSFAGHNPGNTIY,TRBV7-6,TRBJ1-3,NA
ASSKGMNTEAF,TRBV5-1,TRBJ1-1,many
ASSGRNPNTEAF,TRBV10-1,TRBJ1-1,many
ASSARLSYEQY,TRBV7-9,TRBJ2-7,NA
ASSPGTSVVHEQY,TRBV5-1,TRBJ2-7,many
ATSGRSSYEQY,TRBV15,TRBJ2-7,NA
ASSPETSGANVLT,TRBV28,TRBJ2-6,few
ASSLDRGEQY,TRBV12-3/TRBV12-4,TRBJ2-7,NA